This TCR beta chain comes out of a study of PD-L1 blockade in urothelial cancer. The CDR3 loop spans 16 amino acids. The V gene end was trimmed by 3 bases and the J gene end by 5 bases; junction bases not matched to a gene: 9. Per germline, CDR1 SGHTA and CDR2 FQGNSA. Indicated time point: pretreatment peripheral blood. This clone was seen once. Only in-frame clones appear in the TCRdb table, and some are missing; sequencing was by immunoSEQ multiplex PCR. The data show fewer than 50,000 clones, with over 75% seen just once and roughly 25% held by the top ten. The genes are TRBV7-2 and TRBJ2-3; 9 nucleotides align to TRBD2. The origin of this receptor is a donor at least 40 years old with urothelial cancer. Sequences were derived from PBMCs, sampled around atezolizumab (anti-PD-L1) treatment. CDR3 nucleotides: TGTGCCAGCAGCTTCTCTAGCGGGACCGGTCTAGATACGCAGTATTTT. Protein: CASSFSSGTGLDTQYF.